A single sample gave rise to the 25 T cell receptor beta chains below, sequenced in a study of vaccination and CD4 T cells after COVID-19. Described time point: late sampling 161 to 241 days after vaccination in a few convalescent patients. TCRdb processed the PCR reads anew with MiXCR; each CDR3 protein has one entry. The table lists some 40,000 distinct CDR3 sequences, around 33% of them singletons. Here the sequenced sample was CD4+ T cells from blood, taken about 7 months after SARS-CoV-2 vaccination. The receptors were sampled from a human donor who had recovered from COVID-19.

The chain recombines TRBV20-1 with TRBJ2-2; D may match TRBD1 or TRBD2 (6 bases each). CDR1 and CDR2 from the germline V gene are DFQATT and SNEGSKA (reference sequence). Trimming stripped 2 bases from V and 0 bases from J, with 16 bases between. The CDR3 is 17 residues long. The CDR3 reads CSARRRGAASNTGELFF. In nucleotides, the CDR3 is TGCAGTGCTAGACGAAGGGGGGCGGCATCGAACACCGGGGAGCTGTTTTTT.

This clonotype was detected a few times. The rearrangement uses TRBV6-1 and TRBJ2-1; 11 bases are a match to TRBD2. CDR1 and CDR2 from the germline V gene are MNHNS and SASEGT. V lost 0 bases, J lost 1 base, and 2 bases stayed unmatched. The length of the CDR3 is 17 residues. In DNA, the CDR3 is TGTGCCAGCAGTGAAGCGATAGCGGGAGGGTCCTACAATGAGCAGTTCTTC. This translates into CASSEAIAGGSYNEQFF.

The chain joins TRBV7-8 to TRBJ2-1, with D perhaps matching TRBD2 (7 bases). V lost 1 base, J lost 0 bases, and 16 bases lay in between. Germline V lookup: CDR1 SGHVS, CDR2 FQNEAQ. This CDR3 is 18 amino acids long. Here the CDR3 reads CASSLGGGRRSSYNEQFF. CDR3 sequence (DNA): TGTGCCAGCAGCTTAGGGGGGGGGCGGAGGAGCTCCTACAATGAGCAGTTCTTC.

This clonotype appeared once. The CDR3 region is CASSRLLASNQPQHF. The CDR3 nucleotides are TGTGCCAGCAGCAGGTTGCTAGCTAGCAATCAGCCCCAGCATTTT. The V gene is TRBV5-6, the J gene TRBJ1-5; D is unclear. The CDR3 runs to 15 residues. The V end lost 4 bases, the J end lost 0 bases, and 11 bases lay between the germline ends. From germline, CDR1 is SGHDT and CDR2 YYEEEE.

The rearrangement joins TRBV12-3 or TRBV12-4 to TRBJ2-2; 9 bases match TRBD2. The CDR3 length is 16 residues. V was clipped by 10 bases and J by 5 bases; unmatched bases: 14. Here the CDR3 DNA reads TGTGCCACCTCGAATAGCGGGGGATTCAAGACCGGGGAGCTGTTTTTT. It translates to CATSNSGGFKTGELFF.

The chain carries TRBV28 and TRBJ2-7; 7 nucleotides align to TRBD2. With 1 base clipped from V and 3 bases from J, the junction kept 18 bases outside the gene matches. The CDR3 runs to 19 residues. Germline assignment: CDR1 MDHEN and CDR2 SYDVKM. CDR3 sequence (DNA): TGTGCCAGCAGTTTATTTCTAGCGGTAGACGTTTGGGTCAACTACGAGCAGTACTTC. Translating it yields CASSLFLAVDVWVNYEQYF. The variable domain in full, with the rest retrieved from reference TRBV28 and TRBJ2-7, is DVKVTQSSRYLVKRTGEKVFLECVQDMDHENMFWYRQDPGLGLRLIYFSYDVKMKEKGDIPEGYSVSREKKERFSLILESASTNQTSMYLCASSLFLAVDVWVNYEQYFGPGTRLTVT.

This clonotype has a handful of counts. The gene calls are TRBV20-1 and TRBJ2-3; 8 positions match TRBD2. The germline gives CDR1 DFQATT, CDR2 SNEGSKA (reference sequence). Trimming removed 0 bases from V and 5 bases from J; junction bases left unmatched: 13. This CDR3 is built from 17 residues. CDR3 sequence: CSARDLSLAGLLDTQYF. For the CDR3, the DNA is TGCAGTGCTAGAGATCTATCCCTAGCGGGCCTTTTAGATACGCAGTATTTT.

The J gene is TRBJ2-5, the V gene TRBV6-5; D possibly corresponds to TRBD2 (5 bases). Per germline, CDR1 MNHEY and CDR2 SVGAGI. V was pared by 0 bases and J by 3 bases, with 17 bases between. This CDR3 is 17 amino acids long. The CDR3, as DNA: TGTGCCAGCAGTTACTCGATTCCCGGCACGGGGAAAGAGACCCAGTACTTC. Protein product: CASSYSIPGTGKETQYF.

This rearrangement joins TRBV7-3 to TRBJ2-2, with D unclear. Germline values: CDR1 SGHTA, CDR2 FQGTGA. This CDR3 contains 14 residues. V was cut by 5 bases and J by 5 bases, with 12 bases left in between. The CDR3 protein is CASSAHQATGELFF. The CDR3, as DNA: TGTGCCAGCAGCGCTCACCAGGCGACCGGGGAGCTGTTTTTT.

This chain joins TRBV28 and TRBJ1-5, with TRBD1 as a possible D gene (6 bases). Germline V CDR1 and CDR2: MDHEN, SYDVKM. V dropped 5 bases and J dropped 1 base, with 9 bases sitting between them. This CDR3 has 14 amino acids. The CDR3 nucleotides are TGTGCCAGCAGTCTAGGGGGGAGCAATCAGCCCCAGCATTTT. It is translated as CASSLGGSNQPQHF.

The V and J genes are TRBV27 and TRBJ2-7, with D tentatively TRBD2 (5 bases). This CDR3 is 14 amino acids long. V gave up 0 bases and J gave up 7 bases, with 13 bases separating them. Per the germline V gene, CDR1 is MNHEY and CDR2 is SMNVEV (reference sequence). DNA for the CDR3: TGTGCCAGCAGTTTATCAGGGCCTAGAGGGGAGCAGTACTTC. Translating it yields CASSLSGPRGEQYF.

This clonotype was seen a handful of times. The genes are TRBV20-1 and TRBJ1-5; no clear D. V gave up 3 bases and J gave up 5 bases, with 23 bases separating them. The CDR3 is 17 amino acids. Germline values: CDR1 DFQATT, CDR2 SNEGSKA (reference sequence). The CDR3, as DNA: TGCAGTGCTAGGGTAGGGCTCCGCGGATCTCGTTATCAGCCCCAGCATTTT. Translating gives CSARVGLRGSRYQPQHF.

This clonotype was seen more than once but under ten times. The J gene is TRBJ2-7, the V gene TRBV20-1; no clear D gene. The CDR3 sequence is 11 residues long. Germline loops: CDR1 DFQATT, CDR2 SNEGSKA (reference sequence). Trimming took 2 bases from V and 3 from J, leaving 5 bases between them. CDR3 DNA sequence: TGCAGTGCTAGATCTGACTACGAGCAGTACTTC. Protein sequence: CSARSDYEQYF.

This clonotype occurred once. V gene TRBV2 combines with J gene TRBJ1-2; D unclear. Trimming pared 0 bases from V and 3 bases from J, leaving 8 bases between. The CDR3 consists of 14 residues. CDR1 and CDR2 from the germline V gene are SNHLY and FYNNEI. CDR3 sequence (DNA): TGTGCCAGCAGTGAAGCCCGGGGAGACTATGGCTACACCTTC. It specifies CASSEARGDYGYTF.

About this clonotype itself: The DNA is left out, because the CDR3 cannot be placed on it with certainty; the CDR3 is given as TCRdb lists it. The genes are TRBV20-1 and TRBJ1-2; TRBD1 was called by the table and not checked on the DNA. CDR1 DFQATT and CDR2 SNEGSKA come from the germline V gene (reference sequence). The CDR3 is made up of 14 amino acids, end residues included. The CDR3: CSARDEAGVGGGTF.

V usage is TRBV6-1 and J usage is TRBJ1-3, with D hard to call. Germline loops: CDR1 MNHNS, CDR2 SASEGT. The CDR3 sequence is 15 residues long. V was trimmed by 6 bases and J by 0 bases, leaving 12 bases between them. The CDR3 DNA reads as TGTGCCAGCAGCGTAAAGGTCAGCTCTGGAAACACCATATATTTT. Protein sequence: CASSVKVSSGNTIYF.

This clonotype was found a few times. The CDR3 sequence is CASSYLPPGLAGISYEQYF. The CDR3 coding sequence is TGTGCCAGCAGTTACCTGCCCCCGGGACTAGCGGGGATATCCTACGAGCAGTACTTC. The J gene is TRBJ2-7, the V gene TRBV6-5; 13 nucleotides agree with TRBD2. After removal of 2 bases from V and 1 base from J, the junction contained 11 bases not matched to a gene. CDR3 size: 19 residues. CDR1 MNHEY and CDR2 SVGAGI come from the germline V gene.

The chain has TRBV5-1 and TRBJ1-1; weak D call: TRBD1 (5 bases). V dropped 0 bases and J dropped 4 bases, with 13 bases sitting between them. The CDR3 loop spans 15 amino acids. Germline CDR1 reads SGHRS; CDR2 reads YFSETQ. CDR3 in amino acids: CASSLGVGGPTEAFF. The CDR3 DNA reads as TGCGCCAGCAGCTTGGGTGTTGGGGGACCCACTGAAGCTTTCTTT.

Only a few counts were recorded for this clonotype. The chain is built from TRBV6-1 and TRBJ2-1; TRBD1 aligns across 7 bases. CDR3 length: 13 amino acids. Germline lookup yields CDR1 MNHNS and CDR2 SASEGT. V was pared by 10 bases and J by 7 bases, with 10 bases of the junction left unmatched. CDR3 in amino acids: CATLRQGRNEQFF. In DNA form, the CDR3 reads TGTGCCACCCTTAGACAGGGCAGGAATGAGCAGTTCTTC.

This clonotype occurred a few times. The genes are TRBV19 and TRBJ1-5, with D tentatively TRBD1 (6 bases). Germline-derived CDR1 and CDR2 are LNHDA and SQIVND (reference sequence). CDR3 length: 15 amino acids. Trimming cost V 1 base and J 3 bases, with 10 bases left between them. The CDR3: CASSIVGGYNQPQHF. The CDR3 DNA is TGTGCCAGTAGTATAGTGGGGGGCTACAATCAGCCCCAGCATTTT.

The gene calls are TRBV28 and TRBJ2-1; 9 bases fit TRBD2. The J segment lost 7 bases and the V segment lost 5 bases, leaving 12 bases of the junction unmatched. This CDR3 comprises 16 residues. The V gene's germline CDR1 is MDHEN and CDR2 SYDVKM. The CDR3 is CASSPGGSGRANEQFF. DNA for the CDR3: TGTGCCAGCAGTCCCGGGGGTAGCGGGAGAGCTAATGAGCAGTTCTTC.

The chain is built from TRBV10-2 and TRBJ2-1; D remains unclear. The CDR3 extends over 11 amino acids. The germline V and J ends were trimmed by 6 bases and 6 bases, with 6 bases remaining between them. Germline loops: CDR1 WSHSY, CDR2 SAAADI. This chain's CDR3 is CASSHLNEQFF. The DNA of the CDR3 is TGCGCCAGCAGCCATCTCAATGAGCAGTTCTTC.

The chain couples TRBV27 to TRBJ2-7, with unresolved D. V gave up 4 bases and J gave up 1 base, with 14 bases separating them. The germline CDR1 and CDR2 sequences are MNHEY and SMNVEV (reference sequence). The CDR3 spans 15 residues. The DNA of the CDR3 is TGTGCCAGCAGTTATCGGGCCGGCTATTCCTACGAGCAGTACTTC. Translation gives CASSYRAGYSYEQYF.

This clonotype is classed as medium-sized. The chain has TRBV28 and TRBJ1-1; TRBD1 might be the D (5 bases). The CDR3 spans 11 residues. Trimming left V 6 bases short and J 10 bases short, with 12 bases between. Germline CDR1 is MDHEN and CDR2 is SYDVKM. CDR3 protein: CASRWGTSAFF. The CDR3 DNA reads as TGTGCCAGCAGGTGGGGGACCTCAGCTTTCTTT.

V is TRBV5-1 and J is TRBJ2-7, with 9 nucleotides matching TRBD1. The CDR3 totals 14 residues. The V gene's germline CDR1 is SGHRS and CDR2 YFSETQ. The junction had 9 bases not matched to a gene; V was cut back by 8 bases and J by 3 bases. DNA for the CDR3: TGCGCCAGTACCCCCGGGACAGGGTACTACGAGCAGTACTTC. It encodes CASTPGTGYYEQYF. Filled out from reference TRBV5-1 and TRBJ2-7, the complete variable domain reads KAGVTQTPRYLIKTRGQQVTLSCSPISGHRSVSWYQQTPGQGLQFLFEYFSETQRNKGNFPGRFSGRQFSNSRSEMNVSTLELGDSALYLCASTPGTGYYEQYFGPGTRLTVT.